Described below is a single TCR beta chain sequence and its context. Its recognized antigen is unknown. No qualities accompany the bases; no much larger clone lies one base away. The CDR3 contains 15 residues, cysteine and phenylalanine counted. Of the read, only the CDR3 DNA is kept; its 45 bases are in frame from base 1. Germline trimming amounts to 7 bases on V and 5 bases on J, with 8 as the count of junction bases outside the gene matches. The germline V gene encodes CDR1 SGHTA and CDR2 FQGNSA. Libraries of naive CD8 T cells were built from around 20,000 to 990,000 sorted cells, with 10%, 30% or 50% of the purified RNA used. On a BD FACSAria II, naive CD8 T cells were FACS-sorted as CD8+CD4-CCR7+CD45RA+ and collected into RLT Plus buffer. Detection sensitivity was tested by spiking Jurkat RNA equal to about eleven TCR copies' worth into samples containing about 20,000-1,100,000 naive CD8 T cells. Enrichment of CD8 T cells was performed with RosetteSep CD8+ T Cell Enrichment Cocktail and Ficoll-Paque, after which ACK red cell lysis was carried out.

This record comes from a study of molecular identifiers for immune sequencing clone quantification (dated by TCRdb to the late 2010s). In the study overall: In a replicate experiment, RNA from about 19,000 or 110,000 naive CD8 T cells was split into five aliquots, four of which were sequenced. This methods study used CD8 T cells to benchmark TCR RNA copy counting and molecular-identifier clustering-based TCR repertoire sequencing (MIDCIRS).

Summary of the overall study and its limitations: Identical TCR molecules sharing a barcode could cause highly expanded clone sizes to be underestimated. In CMV-specific effector cells, over 98% of molecules were held by clones above 20 RNA copies, whereas under 1% of molecules were held by such clones in naive cells. Modeling indicated about 3 TCR RNA copies recovered per cell, compared with roughly 10 by digital PCR, which implies a capture efficiency of approximately 30%. Spiked-in Jurkat TCR RNA equivalent to a single cell was reported to be detectable even among 800,000 to 1,000,000 naive CD8 T cells. The naive libraries included spiked-in Jurkat TCR RNA (roughly eleven copies' worth), and this Jurkat TCR RNA is not part of the donor repertoire. Without barcode sub-clustering, chimeric consensus sequences inflated TCR diversity; chimeras reached as high as 47%.

The library was made by PCR. TCRdb shows the sequencer as NextSeq 500. Bulk TCR libraries were generated as previously described, with the TCR primers listed in Table S5 used. Total RNA was purified with the Qiagen AllPrep DNA/RNA kit. Before analysis, reads from multiple sequencing runs of the same library were pooled. As for the original processing: Only reads with exact TCR constant sequence were kept, trimmed to 150 nt, and grouped by their 12-nt molecular barcodes. Reads inside each barcode group were sub-clustered using a 15% Levenshtein threshold, and a quality-weighted consensus sequence was constructed for each RNA molecule. Non-functional sequences were excluded, and lower-count sequences lying one edit away from another sequence were also excluded. Barcode sub-clusters with fewer than 20% of the maximum read count were removed, based on fitting two negative binomial distributions. The public sequencing data were trimmed at Q25 with fastp and processed into clonotypes with MiXCR by TCRdb, which kept only in-frame beta chains. Rows merge per CDR3 protein into single entries with the most common DNA and genes. The V and J calls here are based on TCRdb, not the publication. The sample table contains approximately 680,000 distinct CDR3 sequences; only one count was recorded for roughly 25% of them. About 0.84% of the sample is held by the ten biggest clonotypes.

This sequence originates from a human donor in good health. Some libraries in this study had Jurkat cell RNA spiked in. Sequencing was carried out using naive CD8+ T cells from blood, with Jurkat cell RNA spiked in. The label giving this sample's cell subset or site can be read as: FACS-sorted CD8+CD4-CCR7+CD45RA+ naive T cells. This chain joins TRBV7-2 to TRBJ2-3, with 11 bases matching TRBD2. The nucleotides are TGTGCCAGCAACTCAGATAGCGGGAGGGTAGATACGCAGTATTTT. Translated, this gives CASNSDSGRVDTQYF.